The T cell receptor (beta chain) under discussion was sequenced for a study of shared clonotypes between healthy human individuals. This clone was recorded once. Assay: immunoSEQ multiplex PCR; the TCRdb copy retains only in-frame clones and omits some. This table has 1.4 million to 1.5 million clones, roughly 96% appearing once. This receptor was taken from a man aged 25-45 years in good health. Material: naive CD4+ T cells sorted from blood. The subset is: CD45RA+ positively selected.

CDR3 sequence: CASSEQGQETQYF. DNA of the CDR3: TGTGCCAGCTCAGAACAGGGCCAGGAGACCCAGTACTTC. The V call is TRBV18, the J call TRBJ2-5; D might be TRBD1 (6 bases). The CDR3 extends over 13 amino acids. V dropped 5 bases and J dropped 5 bases, with 12 bases sitting between them. CDR1 is KGHSH and CDR2 is LQKENI in the germline V gene.